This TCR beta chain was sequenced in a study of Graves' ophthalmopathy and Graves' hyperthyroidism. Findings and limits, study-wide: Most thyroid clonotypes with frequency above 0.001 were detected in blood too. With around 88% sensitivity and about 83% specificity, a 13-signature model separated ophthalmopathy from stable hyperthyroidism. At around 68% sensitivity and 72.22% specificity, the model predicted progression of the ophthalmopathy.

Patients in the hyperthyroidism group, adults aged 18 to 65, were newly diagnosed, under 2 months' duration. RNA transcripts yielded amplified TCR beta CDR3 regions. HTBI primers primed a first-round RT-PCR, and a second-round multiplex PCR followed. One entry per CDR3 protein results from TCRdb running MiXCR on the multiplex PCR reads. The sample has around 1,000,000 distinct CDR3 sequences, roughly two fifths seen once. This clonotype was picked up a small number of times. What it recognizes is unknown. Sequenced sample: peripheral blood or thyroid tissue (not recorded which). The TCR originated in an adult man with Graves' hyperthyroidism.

In nucleotides, the CDR3 is TGTGCCAGCAGCAAGGGGGGGAGCAGGAGTGGGGAGACCCAGTACTTC. Residues: CASSKGGSRSGETQYF. The chain employs TRBV7-2 and TRBJ2-5; a possible D gene is TRBD2 (7 bases). Germline loops: CDR1 SGHTA, CDR2 FQGNSA. The CDR3 is made up of 16 amino acids. V dropped 5 bases and J dropped 5 bases, with 21 bases sitting between them.